Presented here are 8 T cell receptor beta chains from one specimen sequenced in a study of cytomegalovirus exposure and HLA in healthy donors. Vbeta (60) and Jbeta (13) primers were used in the PCR. The assay was immunoSEQ multiplex PCR, and TCRdb's table has in-frame clones only and misses some. The sample yields approximately 190,000 clones, approximately 78% seen once. The specimen sequenced was PBMCs. Receptors were obtained from a woman aged 18 to 35 in good health and CMV-seronegative.

This clone was seen just once. The J gene is TRBJ1-4, the V gene TRBV10-3, with D possibly matching TRBD1 (6 bases). The CDR3 loop spans 16 amino acids. The V and J ends lost 3 bases and 0 bases respectively, with 11 bases between them. Germline V lookup: CDR1 ENHRY, CDR2 SYGVKD. CDR3 in amino acids: CAISEGTGPTNEKLFF. DNA of the CDR3: TGTGCCATCAGTGAAGGTACAGGGCCAACTAATGAAAAACTGTTTTTT.

The chain links TRBV27 to TRBJ2-7; TRBD1 is a possible D gene (5 bases). V dropped 3 bases and J dropped 3 bases, with 12 bases sitting between them. Germline loops: CDR1 MNHEY, CDR2 SMNVEV (reference sequence). This CDR3 is built from 14 residues. CDR3 DNA: TGTGCCAGCAGTTTTTCAGGGTACGGCTACGAGCAGTACTTC. It is translated as CASSFSGYGYEQYF.

V gene TRBV11-2 combines with J gene TRBJ2-7; unclear D gene. The V gene lost 4 bases and the J gene lost 3 bases, with 13 bases spanning the gap. This CDR3 has 14 amino acids. CDR1 SGHAT and CDR2 FQNNGV come from the germline V gene. The CDR3 nucleotides are TGTGCCAGCAGCTCCCAAGAAACTGACTACGAGCAGTACTTC. Its translation is CASSSQETDYEQYF.

The rearrangement joins TRBV5-1 to TRBJ1-4; D call uncertain. Deletions cut 4 bases from V and 0 bases from J, with 7 bases between. Germline CDR1 is SGHRS and CDR2 is YFSETQ. The CDR3 contains 14 residues. For the CDR3, the DNA is TGCGCCAGCAGCCCTCGGGCAACTAATGAAAAACTGTTTTTT. Protein: CASSPRATNEKLFF. Full variable domain (rest looked up from reference TRBV5-1 and TRBJ1-4): KAGVTQTPRYLIKTRGQQVTLSCSPISGHRSVSWYQQTPGQGLQFLFEYFSETQRNKGNFPGRFSGRQFSNSRSEMNVSTLELGDSALYLCASSPRATNEKLFFGSGTQLSVL.

This chain uses TRBV11-3 with TRBJ1-6, with TRBD1 identical over 7 bases. The junction had 5 bases not matched to a gene; V was cut back by 5 bases and J by 7 bases. The CDR3 consists of 14 residues. Germline lookup yields CDR1 SGHNT and CDR2 YENEEA. CDR3 region: CASSPGQDNSPLHF. DNA of the CDR3: TGTGCCAGCAGCCCAGGACAGGACAATTCACCCCTCCACTTT.

The V call is TRBV19, the J call TRBJ2-1; 7 bases line up with TRBD1. V shed 5 bases and J 1 base; nucleotides not matched to a gene: 8. Germline V lookup: CDR1 LNHDA, CDR2 SQIVND (reference sequence). The CDR3 runs 16 residues. For the CDR3, the DNA is TGTGCCAGTAGTGGACGACAGGGACGGTCCTACAATGAGCAGTTCTTC. Translation gives CASSGRQGRSYNEQFF.

The V gene is TRBV2, the J gene TRBJ2-1; TRBD2 matches at 11 bases. CDR1 and CDR2 from the germline V gene are SNHLY and FYNNEI. The CDR3 is 16 residues long. Unmatched junction bases numbered 6, after V lost 4 bases and J lost 4 bases. As DNA, the CDR3 is TGTGCCAGCAGTGCAACAACTAGCGGGAGATACAATGAGCAGTTCTTC. It specifies CASSATTSGRYNEQFF.

The chain carries TRBV4-2 and TRBJ2-7; D is possibly TRBD1 (5 bases). From germline, CDR1 is LGHNA and CDR2 YNFKEQ. Trimming pared 3 bases from V and 0 bases from J, leaving 6 bases between. CDR3 size: 13 residues. CDR3 nucleotides: TGTGCCAGCAGCCACAGGGCCTCCTACGAGCAGTACTTC. It specifies CASSHRASYEQYF.